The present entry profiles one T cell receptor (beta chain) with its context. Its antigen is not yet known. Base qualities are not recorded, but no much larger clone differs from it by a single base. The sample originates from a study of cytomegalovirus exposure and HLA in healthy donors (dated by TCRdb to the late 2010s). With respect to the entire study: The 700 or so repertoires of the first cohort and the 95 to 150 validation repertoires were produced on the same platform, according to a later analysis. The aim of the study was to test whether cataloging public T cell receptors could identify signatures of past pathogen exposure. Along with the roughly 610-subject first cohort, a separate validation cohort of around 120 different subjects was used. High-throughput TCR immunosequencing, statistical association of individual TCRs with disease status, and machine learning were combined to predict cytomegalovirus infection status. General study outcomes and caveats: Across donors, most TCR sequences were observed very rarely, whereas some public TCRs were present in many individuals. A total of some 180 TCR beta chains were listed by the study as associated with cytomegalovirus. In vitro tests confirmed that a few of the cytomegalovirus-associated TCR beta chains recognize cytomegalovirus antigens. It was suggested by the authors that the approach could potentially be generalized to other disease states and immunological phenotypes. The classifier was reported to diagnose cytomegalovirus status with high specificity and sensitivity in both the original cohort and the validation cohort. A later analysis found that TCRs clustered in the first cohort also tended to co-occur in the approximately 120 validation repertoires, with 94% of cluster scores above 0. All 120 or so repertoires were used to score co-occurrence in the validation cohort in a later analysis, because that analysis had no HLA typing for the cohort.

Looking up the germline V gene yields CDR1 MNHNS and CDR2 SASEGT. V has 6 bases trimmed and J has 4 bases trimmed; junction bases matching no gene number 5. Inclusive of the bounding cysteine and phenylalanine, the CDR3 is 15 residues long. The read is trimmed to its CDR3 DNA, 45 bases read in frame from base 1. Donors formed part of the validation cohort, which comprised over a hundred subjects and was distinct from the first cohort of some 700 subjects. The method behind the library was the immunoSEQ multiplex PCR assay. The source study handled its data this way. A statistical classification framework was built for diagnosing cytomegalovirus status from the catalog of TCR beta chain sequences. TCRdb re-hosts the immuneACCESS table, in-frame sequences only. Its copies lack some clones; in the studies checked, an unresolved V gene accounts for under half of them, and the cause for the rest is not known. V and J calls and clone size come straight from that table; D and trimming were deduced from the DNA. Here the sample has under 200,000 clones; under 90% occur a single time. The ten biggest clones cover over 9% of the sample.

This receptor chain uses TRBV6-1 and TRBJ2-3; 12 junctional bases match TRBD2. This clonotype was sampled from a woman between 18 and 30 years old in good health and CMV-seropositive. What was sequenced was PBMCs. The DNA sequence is TGTGCCAGCAGGAGACTAGCGGGAGAGTCAGATACGCAGTATTTT. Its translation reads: CASRRLAGESDTQYF.